These 8 T cell receptor beta chains were sequenced from one sample in a study of T cells in narcolepsy. The repertoire was sequenced with immunoSEQ multiplex PCR; TCRdb's copy has only in-frame clones and lacks some. Of just over 20,000 clones listed, around 83% are singletons. The sample was memory (CD45RA-) CD4+ T cells from blood. These receptors came from a human donor in good health.

With regard to this clone: Sequence at one end of the junction differs from germline and may be a read error. V and J are TRBV10-2 and TRBJ1-2, with a weak D call TRBD1 (6 bases). CDR1 is WSHSY, CDR2 SAAADI, per germline. The CDR3 runs to 15 residues. CDR3 nucleotide sequence: TGCGCCAGCAGTGATGACAGGCAATCTAACTATGGCCACACCTTC. The encoded protein is CASSDDRQSNYGHTF.

The J gene is TRBJ2-3, the V gene TRBV5-4, with D hard to call. The CDR3 extends over 15 amino acids. The V gene lost 1 base and the J gene lost 6 bases, with 15 bases spanning the gap. CDR1 and CDR2 (germline): SGHNT, YYREEE (reference sequence). CDR3 region: CASSLKTTNWDTQYF. The CDR3 bases are TGTGCCAGCAGCTTGAAGACCACCAACTGGGATACGCAGTATTTT.

The chain employs TRBV7-3 and TRBJ2-2; D gene unclear. V was clipped by 1 base and J by 0 bases, with 12 bases between them. Germline V gives CDR1 SGHTA, CDR2 FQGTGA. This CDR3 spans 17 amino acids. CDR3 bases: TGTGCCAGCAGCTTAAGTCCAGACACTGCGAACACCGGGGAGCTGTTTTTT. Amino acids: CASSLSPDTANTGELFF.

A note on this clone: One end of the junction varies from germline; a read error may be responsible. This CDR3 is also generated by other DNA sequences in the sample. This rearrangement joins TRBV7-7 to TRBJ2-5; D perhaps matches TRBD2 (5 bases). Germline V lookup: CDR1 SSHAT, CDR2 FNYEAQ (reference sequence). The CDR3 loop spans 13 amino acids. The CDR3 coding sequence is TGCGCTAGCAGCCCCAGATATGAAGAGACCCAGTACTTC. It is translated as CASSPRYEETQYF.

This chain connects TRBV6-5 to TRBJ2-4; D is ambiguous. V was cut by 6 bases and J by 0 bases, with 6 bases left in between. This CDR3 has 13 amino acids. CDR1 and CDR2 from the germline V gene are MNHEY and SVGAGI. This CDR3 is CASRGAAKNIQYF. As DNA, the CDR3 is TGTGCCAGCAGAGGCGCAGCCAAAAACATTCAGTACTTC.

This clone was seen more than once but under ten times. The chain is built from TRBV2 and TRBJ2-3; TRBD2 might be the D (5 bases). Germline values: CDR1 SNHLY, CDR2 FYNNEI. The CDR3 runs to 14 residues. Trimming left V 6 bases short and J 4 bases short, with 14 bases between. This CDR3 is CASRGRGSADTQYF. As DNA, the CDR3 is TGTGCCAGCAGAGGACGGGGATCGGCAGATACGCAGTATTTT.

V usage is TRBV19 and J usage is TRBJ1-5; 11 bases match TRBD1. J gave up 0 bases and V 9 bases, and 4 bases lay outside the gene matches. This CDR3 region has 15 residues. Germline V gives CDR1 LNHDA, CDR2 SQIVND (reference sequence). Here the CDR3 DNA reads TGTGCCAGCCGGGACAGGGGGTATAGCAATCAGCCCCAGCATTTT. Encoded protein: CASRDRGYSNQPQHF.

The chain is built from TRBV14 and TRBJ1-2; D uncertain. The CDR3 runs to 13 residues. The germline V gene encodes CDR1 SGHDN and CDR2 FVKESK. The V and J ends lost 3 bases and 2 bases respectively, with 7 bases between them. The CDR3 sequence: CASSHDINYGYTF. DNA of the CDR3: TGTGCCAGCAGCCACGACATAAACTATGGCTACACCTTC.